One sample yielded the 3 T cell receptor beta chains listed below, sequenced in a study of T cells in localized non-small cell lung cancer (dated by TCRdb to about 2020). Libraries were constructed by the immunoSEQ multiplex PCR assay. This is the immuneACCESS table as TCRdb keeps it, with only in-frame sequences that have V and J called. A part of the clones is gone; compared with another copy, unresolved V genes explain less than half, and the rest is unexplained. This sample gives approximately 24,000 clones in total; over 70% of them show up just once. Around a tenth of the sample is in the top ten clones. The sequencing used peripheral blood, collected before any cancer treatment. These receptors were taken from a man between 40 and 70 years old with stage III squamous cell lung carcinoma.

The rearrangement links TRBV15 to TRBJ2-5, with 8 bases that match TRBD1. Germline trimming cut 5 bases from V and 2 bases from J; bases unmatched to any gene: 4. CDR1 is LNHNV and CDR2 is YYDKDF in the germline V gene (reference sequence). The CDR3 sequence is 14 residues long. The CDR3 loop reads CATSAYRGQETQYF. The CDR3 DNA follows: TGTGCCACCAGCGCTTACAGGGGGCAAGAGACCCAGTACTTC.

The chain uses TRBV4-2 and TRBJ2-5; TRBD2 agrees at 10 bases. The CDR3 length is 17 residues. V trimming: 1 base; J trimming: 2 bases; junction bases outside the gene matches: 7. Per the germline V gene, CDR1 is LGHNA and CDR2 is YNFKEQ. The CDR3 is CASSQGIAGGGQETQYF. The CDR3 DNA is TGTGCCAGCAGCCAAGGGATAGCGGGAGGAGGGCAAGAGACCCAGTACTTC.

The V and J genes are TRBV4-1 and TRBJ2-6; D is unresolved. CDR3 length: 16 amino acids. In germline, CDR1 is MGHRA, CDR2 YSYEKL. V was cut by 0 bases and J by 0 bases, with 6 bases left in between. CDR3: CASSQDRLSGANVLTF. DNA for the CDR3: TGCGCCAGCAGCCAAGATAGGCTCTCTGGGGCCAACGTCCTGACTTTC.